The 19 T cell receptor beta chains below were found in one sample sequenced in a study of blood T cell repertoires in COVID-19. Method: immunoSEQ multiplex PCR; TCRdb's copy keeps in-frame clones and lacks some. Of fewer than 200,000 clones in the sample, 74% were seen once. Sequencing was done on a sample of peripheral blood. All receptors come from an elderly woman with acute or convalescent COVID-19.

This chain joins TRBV5-1 and TRBJ2-5; 12 bases are shared with TRBD1. Germline V gene data show CDR1 as SGHRS and CDR2 as YFSETQ. The CDR3 has 16 residues. The J segment lost 1 base and the V segment lost 4 bases, leaving 5 bases of the junction unmatched. CDR3 in DNA: TGCGCCAGCAGCCTCGGGACAGGGGGCCCCCAAGAGACCCAGTACTTC. This codes for CASSLGTGGPQETQYF.

This sequence joins TRBV3-1 (or the pseudogene TRBV3-2) and TRBJ2-1; TRBD2 agrees at 7 bases. After removal of 3 bases from V and 7 bases from J, the junction contained 9 bases not matched to a gene. The germline V gene encodes CDR1 LGHDT and CDR2 YNNKEL (reference sequence). The length of the CDR3 is 15 residues. The CDR3: CASSQLAGVWNEQFF. The CDR3 DNA sequence: TGTGCCAGCAGCCAGCTCGCGGGAGTATGGAATGAGCAGTTCTTC.

The genes are TRBV5-1 and TRBJ2-2; TRBD1 might be the D (5 bases). Germline V CDR1 and CDR2: SGHRS, YFSETQ. Trimming removed 6 bases at V and 5 bases at J, with 5 bases between. The CDR3 contains 11 residues. The CDR3 protein is CASKGTGELFF. CDR3 DNA sequence: TGCGCCAGCAAGGGGACCGGGGAGCTGTTTTTT.

This CDR3 reads CASSLGWAHSYEQYF. The CDR3 region has the DNA TGTGCCAGCAGCTTGGGCTGGGCCCACTCCTACGAGCAGTACTTC. V usage is TRBV5-6 and J usage is TRBJ2-7; D gene uncertain. This CDR3 is 15 amino acids long. Trimming took off 0 bases at V and 0 bases at J, with 10 bases between the two ends. The V gene's germline CDR1 is SGHDT and CDR2 YYEEEE.

The chain combines TRBV24-1 with TRBJ1-5; TRBD1 might be the D (5 bases). This CDR3 is 14 amino acids long. CDR1 is KGHDR, CDR2 SFDVKD, per germline. Trimming stripped 2 bases from V and 8 bases from J, with 12 bases between. The CDR3 DNA reads as TGTGCCACCAGTGATTCCCAGGGTTGGGAGCCCCAGCATTTT. This gives the protein CATSDSQGWEPQHF.

The DNA of the CDR3 is TGTGCCAGCAGTAGCGACTTTTACTTCTATGGCTACACCTTC. Residues: CASSSDFYFYGYTF. This rearrangement joins TRBV6-6 to TRBJ1-2, with D hard to call. Germline V CDR1 and CDR2: MNHNY, SVGAGI (reference sequence). V lost 5 bases, J lost 4 bases, and 14 bases lay in between. This CDR3 is 14 amino acids long.

The gene calls are TRBV5-4 and TRBJ2-5; 8 nucleotides agree with TRBD2. Trimming cost V 2 bases and J 5 bases; bases outside gene matches: 11. Germline V gene data show CDR1 as SGHNT and CDR2 as YYREEE (reference sequence). This CDR3 has 16 residues. The CDR3 region has the DNA TGTGCCAGCAGCTTCCCAGCGGGAGCAGCTGGGGAGACCCAGTACTTC. Its translation is CASSFPAGAAGETQYF.

The chain couples TRBV27 to TRBJ2-7, with TRBD2 matching over 14 bases. CDR1 is MNHEY and CDR2 is SMNVEV in the germline V gene (reference sequence). Trimming at V came to 2 bases and at J to 6 bases, leaving 3 bases not matched to a gene. There are 15 residues in the CDR3. In DNA, the CDR3 is TGTGCCAGCAGTTTAGGGGGACTAGCGGGAGTCGAGCAGTACTTC. Translated: CASSLGGLAGVEQYF.

This clone was found a few times. This sequence joins TRBV7-9 and TRBJ2-1; 7 bases agree with TRBD2. V dropped 4 bases and J dropped 9; count of bases not matched to a gene: 9. This CDR3 has 14 amino acids. The germline CDR1 and CDR2 sequences are SEHNR and FQNEAQ (reference sequence). DNA of the CDR3: TGTGCCAGCAGCTCCGGACTAGATTTCAGTGAGCAGTTCTTC. This codes for CASSSGLDFSEQFF. Based on the CDR3 plus reference TRBV7-9 and TRBJ2-1, the full variable domain is DTGVSQNPRHKITKRGQNVTFRCDPISEHNRLYWYRQTLGQGPEFLTYFQNEAQLEKSRLLSDRFSAERPKGSFSTLEIQRTEQGDSAMYLCASSSGLDFSEQFFGPGTRLTVL.

The rearrangement links TRBV5-4 to TRBJ2-1; 10 bases are shared with TRBD2. The germline V gene encodes CDR1 SGHNT and CDR2 YYREEE (reference sequence). This CDR3 region has 15 residues. The V gene end was trimmed by 3 bases and the J gene end by 10 bases; junction bases not matched to a gene: 10. The CDR3, as DNA: TGTGCCAGCAGCTCGATAGGGGGACTAGCGAGCGAGCAGTTCTTC. Amino acid sequence: CASSSIGGLASEQFF.

The chain is built from TRBV7-9 and TRBJ2-5; D unresolved. The CDR3 totals 11 residues. Deletions cut 5 bases from V and 4 bases from J, with 5 bases between. Germline CDR1 is SEHNR and CDR2 is FQNEAQ (reference sequence). The CDR3 sequence is CASSMRETQYF. In DNA, the CDR3 is TGTGCCAGCAGCATGCGAGAGACCCAGTACTTC.

The J gene is TRBJ1-5, the V gene TRBV27, with 8 bases matching TRBD1. This CDR3 has 12 residues. The germline V gene has CDR1 MNHEY and CDR2 SMNVEV (reference sequence). V lost 6 bases to trimming and J lost 5 bases; unmatched junction nucleotides: 0. CDR3 amino acids: CASRTGDQPQHF. The CDR3 DNA reads TGTGCCAGCAGGACAGGGGATCAGCCCCAGCATTTT.

This chain joins TRBV7-9 and TRBJ2-1; a possible D gene is TRBD2 (6 bases). Deletions cut 4 bases from V and 8 bases from J, with 12 bases between. The CDR3 spans 13 residues. Germline V gene lookup returns CDR1 SEHNR and CDR2 FQNEAQ (reference sequence). Here the CDR3 reads CASSSLRLDEQFF. The CDR3 DNA follows: TGTGCCAGCAGCTCCCTAAGACTAGATGAGCAGTTCTTC.

J is TRBJ2-4 and V is TRBV11-3; D perhaps matches TRBD1 (8 bases). The CDR3 spans 17 residues. The ends were cut back, 1 base at V and 0 bases at J, with 13 bases in the middle. Germline-derived CDR1 and CDR2 are SGHNT and YENEEA. CDR3 bases: TGTGCCAGCAGCTTAGCCACAGGGGGGGCAGCCAAAAACATTCAGTACTTC. Amino acid sequence: CASSLATGGAAKNIQYF.

The chain employs TRBV5-1 and TRBJ2-2; TRBD1 might be the D (6 bases). Germline V CDR1 and CDR2: SGHRS, YFSETQ. This CDR3 has 16 residues. V was cut by 1 base and J by 4 bases, with 14 bases left in between. The DNA for the CDR3 is TGCGCCAGCAGCTTGTTTCTGTCAGGGGCCACCGGGGAGCTGTTTTTT. Encoded protein: CASSLFLSGATGELFF.

This chain links TRBV27 with TRBJ2-5; TRBD2 agrees at 10 bases. The V gene end was trimmed by 4 bases and the J gene end by 5 bases; junction bases not matched to a gene: 10. The CDR3 is 16 amino acids. Germline V gene data show CDR1 as MNHEY and CDR2 as SMNVEV (reference sequence). CDR3 protein: CASSSSLAGGGETQYF. The CDR3, as DNA: TGTGCCAGCAGTTCCTCATTAGCGGGAGGCGGGGAGACCCAGTACTTC.

The chain carries TRBV6-5 and TRBJ2-7; 14 nucleotides agree with TRBD2. The CDR3 runs to 14 residues. The germline V gene encodes CDR1 MNHEY and CDR2 SVGAGI. J lost 1 base, V lost 8 bases, and 1 base had no gene match. CDR3 bases: TGTGCCAGCGGGACTAGCGGGAGATCCTACGAGCAGTACTTC. Translating gives CASGTSGRSYEQYF.

V gene TRBV5-1 combines with J gene TRBJ1-3, with 7 bases that match TRBD1. V lost 7 bases and J lost 0; bases outside the gene matches: 10. This CDR3 region has 16 residues. Per the germline V gene, CDR1 is SGHRS and CDR2 is YFSETQ. DNA for the CDR3: TGCGCCAGCGCCTTGAGACAGGGTTTCTCTGGAAACACCATATATTTT. Translating it yields CASALRQGFSGNTIYF. Based on the CDR3 plus reference TRBV5-1 and TRBJ1-3, the full variable domain is KAGVTQTPRYLIKTRGQQVTLSCSPISGHRSVSWYQQTPGQGLQFLFEYFSETQRNKGNFPGRFSGRQFSNSRSEMNVSTLELGDSALYLCASALRQGFSGNTIYFGEGSWLTVV.

The rearrangement links TRBV6-5 to TRBJ2-5; possible D gene TRBD2, 5 bases. The CDR3 has 15 residues. CDR1 is MNHEY, CDR2 SVGAGI, per germline. V was trimmed by 6 bases and J by 2 bases, leaving 16 bases between them. The CDR3 DNA follows: TGTGCCAGCAGCCGAACCCGACTAACACAAGAGACCCAGTACTTC. This sequence encodes CASSRTRLTQETQYF.